The 11 T cell receptor beta chains in this list originate from one sample, sequenced in a study of blood T cells in healthy people across ages (dated by TCRdb to the mid-2010s). Receptor amplification or capture employed 5' RACE. The instrument given in TCRdb is Illumina HiSeq 2500. A second PCR of roughly 7 to 11 cycles was performed with a sample-barcoded 5' primer and a J-beta primer mix. TCRdb cleaned the public reads at Q25 with fastp, built clones with MiXCR and kept in-frame beta chains. Each entry merges the rows of one CDR3 protein and shows their most common DNA and genes. Counted in this sample were 750,000 to 850,000 distinct CDR3 sequences; around 25% of them appeared once. Of the sample, roughly 3.8% falls within the top ten clones. This same sample was also taken into another study, of T cells of mothers and their children.

The sample taken for sequencing was blood. Every receptor here comes from a boy between 5 and 17 years old in good health.

This chain joins TRBV2 and TRBJ2-5, with 8 bases matching TRBD2. The J call may be incorrect, as the DNA end agrees better with TRBJ2-7. The CDR3 length is 12 residues. Germline values: CDR1 SNHLY, CDR2 FYNNEI. The CDR3 sequence: CAVERGSYEQYF. CDR3 DNA: TGTGCCGTTGAGCGGGGGTCCTACGAGCAGTACTTC.

This clonotype was seen only once. The CDR3 DNA is TGTGCCAGCAGTTTAGGGACAGGGTCGTTGACTGAAGCTTTCTTT. It translates to CASSLGTGSLTEAFF. The chain is built from TRBV27 and TRBJ1-1, with TRBD1 matching over 9 bases. The CDR3 spans 15 residues. After removal of 2 bases from V and 5 bases from J, the junction contained 6 bases not matched to a gene. Germline loops: CDR1 MNHEY, CDR2 SMNVEV (reference sequence).

The V call is TRBV6-2 or TRBV6-3, the J call TRBJ2-5; TRBD2 aligns across 7 bases. The J call may be mistaken, given a closer DNA end match to TRBJ2-1. The CDR3 is 15 amino acids. The germline V gene has CDR1 MNHEY and CDR2 SVGEGT. The CDR3 region is CASSTERDADYEQFF. The CDR3 coding sequence is TGTGCCAGCAGCACGGAGCGGGATGCCGATTATGAGCAGTTCTTC.

This clonotype was observed a handful of times. The chain recombines TRBV6-5 with TRBJ2-7; 7 nucleotides line up with TRBD2. From germline, CDR1 is MNHEY and CDR2 SVGAGI. CDR3 size: 13 residues. V was pared by 7 bases and J by 6 bases, with 9 bases of the junction left unmatched. CDR3 residues: CASTNGGMREQYF. CDR3 DNA: TGTGCCAGCACCAACGGGGGGATGCGCGAGCAGTACTTC.

On this clonotype: The junction does not match germline at one end; this may be a read error. The genes are TRBV28 and TRBJ2-7; TRBD1 aligns across 9 bases. The CDR3 length is 16 residues. CDR1 and CDR2 from the germline V gene are MDHEN and SYDVKM. CDR3 region: CASTRAGTGFSHEQYF. CDR3 nucleotides: TGTGCCAGCACTCGGGCCGGGACAGGGTTCTCCCACGAGCAGTACTTC.

The rearrangement links TRBV7-9 to TRBJ2-7, with D possibly being TRBD1 (6 bases). The CDR3 length is 18 residues. Germline loops: CDR1 SEHNR, CDR2 FQNEAQ (reference sequence). Trimming removed 0 bases from V and 0 bases from J, with 18 bases in between. The CDR3 reads CASSLALRAGASSYEQYF. The CDR3 DNA is TGTGCCAGCAGCTTAGCGCTCCGGGCAGGGGCGAGCTCCTACGAGCAGTACTTC.

The V call is TRBV11-2, the J call TRBJ2-3; D is perhaps TRBD1 (5 bases). Germline CDR1 and CDR2: SGHAT and FQNNGV. The CDR3 is 15 residues long. Between the trimmed V and J ends, which lost 3 bases and 4 bases, there was a span of 14 bases. This CDR3 reads CASSFGRVVADTQYF. DNA of the CDR3: TGTGCCAGCAGCTTCGGCAGGGTCGTAGCAGATACGCAGTATTTT.

The chain recombines TRBV4-3 with TRBJ2-7, with D perhaps matching TRBD2 (5 bases). Trimming pared 2 bases from V and 5 bases from J, leaving 16 bases between. The CDR3 contains 15 residues. Germline CDR1 LGHNA, CDR2 YSLEER. CDR3 in DNA: TGCGCCAGCAGCCAAAACCGGGATCCCGGCCACGAGCAGTACTTC. Its translation: CASSQNRDPGHEQYF.

This chain uses TRBV7-9 with TRBJ2-4, with D tentatively TRBD1 (5 bases). The V gene lost 1 base and the J gene lost 8 bases, with 9 bases spanning the gap. Germline assignment: CDR1 SEHNR and CDR2 FQNEAQ (reference sequence). The CDR3 is made up of 13 amino acids. The CDR3 protein is CASSLGGSDIQYF. The CDR3 DNA follows: TGTGCCAGCAGCTTAGGGGGCTCGGACATTCAGTACTTC.

This clonotype showed up just once. The rearrangement joins TRBV18 to TRBJ1-2, with unresolved D. This CDR3 has 14 amino acids. The germline V gene has CDR1 KGHSH and CDR2 LQKENI. The V gene lost 6 bases and the J gene lost 6 bases, with 17 bases spanning the gap. DNA of the CDR3: TGTGCCAGCTCCGGGTTTCGACGGTTGAATGGCTACACCTTC. Amino acid sequence: CASSGFRRLNGYTF.

This clonotype has a handful of counts. The chain links TRBV7-9 to TRBJ1-3; 8 positions agree with TRBD1. There are 17 residues in the CDR3. The J segment lost 0 bases and the V segment lost 4 bases, leaving 8 bases of the junction unmatched. Per the germline V gene, CDR1 is SEHNR and CDR2 is FQNEAQ (reference sequence). CDR3 residues: CASSSTDRANSGNTIYF. CDR3 nucleotide sequence: TGTGCCAGCAGCTCTACGGACAGGGCTAACTCTGGAAACACCATATATTTT. The full variable domain, rest sourced from reference TRBV7-9 and TRBJ1-3, is DTGVSQNPRHKITKRGQNVTFRCDPISEHNRLYWYRQTLGQGPEFLTYFQNEAQLEKSRLLSDRFSAERPKGSFSTLEIQRTEQGDSAMYLCASSSTDRANSGNTIYFGEGSWLTVV.